The rows below give T cell receptor beta chains drawn from one sample of a study of blood T cells in healthy people across ages. TCRdb re-derived calls from the 5' RACE reads in MiXCR, one entry per CDR3 protein. Here the sample spans 1.5 million to 2 million distinct CDR3 sequences, roughly 49% being singletons. The sample taken for sequencing was blood. The receptor set was obtained from a woman between 40 and 50 years old in good health. CDR3s include the opening cysteine and the closing phenylalanine or tryptophan. The order of the fields is J gene, clone size, D gene, V gene, CDR3 protein, CDR3 DNA. A D gene is named only where the DNA matches it firmly. The size of a clone is reported for some rows only, either as once, few or many, or as a class for expanded clones.

J: TRBJ2-5; size: few; D: TRBD2; V: TRBV29-1; CDR3: CSVEQLLAGGPETQYF; DNA: TGCAGCGTTGAACAACTACTAGCGGGGGGGCCGGAGACCCAGTACTTC
J: TRBJ2-7; size: few; D: TRBD2; V: TRBV27; CDR3: CASSLGSGGFEYEQYF; DNA: TGTGCCAGCAGCCTGGGTAGCGGGGGGTTCGAGTACGAGCAGTACTTC
J: TRBJ2-1; size: -; D: -; V: TRBV2; CDR3: CASSEASHNEQFF; DNA: TGTGCCAGCAGTGAAGCGTCCCACAATGAGCAGTTCTTC
J: TRBJ2-4; size: -; D: -; V: TRBV5-6; CDR3: CASSLGYGRLAKNIQYF; DNA: TGTGCCAGCAGCTTGGGGTACGGGAGACTAGCCAAAAACATTCAGTACTTC
J: TRBJ2-3; size: few; D: TRBD2; V: TRBV20-1; CDR3: CSARRGLAGGPDTQYF; DNA: TGCAGTGCTAGACGGGGACTAGCGGGGGGACCAGATACGCAGTATTTT
J: TRBJ2-5; size: few; D: -; V: TRBV6-5; CDR3: CASSGLYGLKETQYF; DNA: TGTGCCAGCAGTGGCCTTTACGGGTTAAAAGAGACCCAGTACTTC
J: TRBJ2-1; size: -; D: -; V: TRBV20-1; CDR3: CSANPGTGIHEQFF; DNA: TGCAGTGCTAACCCCGGGACGGGGATCCATGAGCAGTTCTTC
J: TRBJ2-3; size: few; D: TRBD2; V: TRBV13; CDR3: CASSLATSGNSTDTQYF; DNA: TGTGCCAGCAGCTTAGCGACTAGCGGGAATAGCACAGATACGCAGTATTTT
J: TRBJ2-7; size: -; D: TRBD2; V: TRBV6-2/TRBV6-3; CDR3: CAGLRPGLTRHEQYF; DNA: TGTGCCGGCCTCAGACCGGGACTAACTCGTCACGAGCAGTACTTC
J: TRBJ2-1; size: many; D: -; V: TRBV4-2; CDR3: CASSRANEQFF; DNA: TGTGCCAGCTCCCGTGCCAATGAGCAGTTCTTC
J: TRBJ2-7; size: -; D: TRBD2; V: TRBV29-1; CDR3: CSVGGLLAGVVEQYF; DNA: TGCAGCGTGGGCGGTCTACTAGCGGGGGTTGTCGAGCAGTACTTC
J: TRBJ2-5; size: -; D: TRBD1; V: TRBV11-2; CDR3: CASSVSRDSSYF; DNA: TGTGCCAGCAGCGTAAGCCGGGACAGTTCGTACTTC
J: TRBJ2-3; size: -; D: -; V: TRBV11-2; CDR3: CASSTSSDVTDTQYF; DNA: TGTGCCAGCAGCACCTCTAGCGATGTCACAGATACGCAGTATTTT
J: TRBJ2-1; size: few; D: -; V: TRBV14; CDR3: CASSQDQADSYNEQFF; DNA: TGTGCCAGCAGCCAAGATCAAGCCGATTCCTACAATGAGCAGTTCTTC
J: TRBJ1-2; size: -; D: -; V: TRBV11-2; CDR3: CASSLDSRDKVNYGYTF; DNA: TGTGCCAGCAGCTTAGATTCGAGGGATAAGGTGAACTATGGCTACACCTTC
J: TRBJ2-5; size: few; D: TRBD2; V: TRBV7-2; CDR3: CASSRASGGSQETQYF; DNA: TGTGCCAGCAGCCGCGCTAGCGGGGGGTCCCAAGAGACCCAGTACTTC
J: TRBJ1-2; size: -; D: -; V: TRBV28; CDR3: CASSLLKYGYTF; DNA: TGTGCCAGCAGTTTACTCAAGTATGGCTACACCTTC
J: TRBJ1-5; size: -; D: -; V: TRBV7-2; CDR3: CASSYMNTDQPQHF; DNA: TGTGCCAGCAGCTATATGAACACAGATCAGCCCCAGCATTTT
J: TRBJ2-1; size: -; D: -; V: TRBV7-3; CDR3: CASSPGLSNEQFF; DNA: TGTGCCAGCAGCCCGGGACTTTCCAATGAGCAGTTCTTC
J: TRBJ2-1; size: -; D: -; V: TRBV4-1; CDR3: CASSQDQGTVRNNKQFF; DNA: TGCGCCAGCAGCCAAGATCAGGGGACTGTCCGAAACAATAAGCAGTTCTTC
J: TRBJ1-2; size: few; D: -; V: TRBV20-1; CDR3: CSARDRGKSNYGYTF; DNA: TGCAGTGCTAGAGATCGAGGAAAATCTAACTATGGCTACACCTTC
J: TRBJ2-1; size: -; D: TRBD2; V: TRBV3-1; CDR3: CASREGLVVSGEQFF; DNA: TGTGCCAGCAGGGAGGGACTAGTTGTATCCGGTGAGCAGTTCTTC
J: TRBJ1-5; size: -; D: TRBD1; V: TRBV19; CDR3: CASSNAWDSPGEPQHF; DNA: TGTGCCAGTAGTAACGCCTGGGACAGCCCGGGGGAGCCCCAGCATTTT
J: TRBJ2-1; size: few; D: TRBD1; V: TRBV5-1; CDR3: CASSRETTGPRSYNEQFF; DNA: TGCGCCAGCAGCCGAGAGACGACAGGGCCTCGCTCCTACAATGAGCAGTTCTTC
J: TRBJ1-2; size: few; D: -; V: TRBV7-2; CDR3: CASSPSVGDYGYTF; DNA: TGTGCCAGCAGCCCCTCTGTTGGGGACTATGGCTACACCTTC
J: TRBJ2-3; size: -; D: -; V: TRBV5-6; CDR3: CASSLSGVIGLTDTQYF; DNA: TGTGCCAGCAGCTTGAGTGGAGTTATCGGGCTCACAGATACGCAGTATTTT
J: TRBJ2-7; size: few; D: TRBD1; V: TRBV28; CDR3: CASSSPPTGPQDPTYEQYF; DNA: TGTGCCAGCAGTTCCCCCCCGACAGGGCCCCAAGATCCTACCTACGAGCAGTACTTC
J: TRBJ1-6; size: -; D: -; V: TRBV20-1; CDR3: CSASKGAASPLHF; DNA: TGCAGTGCTAGTAAGGGAGCCGCGTCACCCCTCCACTTT
J: TRBJ2-1; size: -; D: -; V: TRBV6-2/TRBV6-3; CDR3: CASIGYSYNEQFF; DNA: TGTGCCAGCATCGGGTACTCCTACAATGAGCAGTTCTTC
J: TRBJ2-1; size: -; D: -; V: TRBV18; CDR3: CASSPAPGSSYNEQFF; DNA: TGTGCCAGCTCCCCGGCCCCAGGGTCCTCCTACAATGAGCAGTTCTTC
J: TRBJ1-1; size: -; D: -; V: TRBV7-2; CDR3: CASSRTVLGRAFF; DNA: TGTGCCAGCAGCCGGACTGTGCTGGGAAGGGCTTTCTTT
J: TRBJ2-5; size: -; D: TRBD1; V: TRBV28; CDR3: CASSFRGLLQETQYF; DNA: TGTGCCAGCAGTTTCAGGGGGCTGCTCCAAGAGACCCAGTACTTC
J: TRBJ2-1; size: few; D: -; V: TRBV7-2; CDR3: CASTLYNEQFF; DNA: TGTGCCAGCACCCTGTACAATGAGCAGTTCTTC
J: TRBJ2-3; size: few; D: -; V: TRBV29-1; CDR3: CSVESRSTDTQYF; DNA: TGCAGCGTTGAAAGTCGCAGCACAGATACGCAGTATTTT
J: TRBJ2-1; size: -; D: TRBD1; V: TRBV6-5; CDR3: CASRVDRGRMNEQFF; DNA: TGTGCCAGCAGGGTCGACAGGGGGCGCATGAATGAGCAGTTCTTC
J: TRBJ2-1; size: -; D: -; V: TRBV29-1; CDR3: CSVDTDIAYNEQFF; DNA: TGCAGCGTTGACACGGACATTGCATACAATGAGCAGTTCTTC
J: TRBJ1-5; size: once; D: -; V: TRBV28; CDR3: CASSFSRGVIQPQHF; DNA: TGTGCCAGCAGTTTTAGCAGGGGAGTCATTCAGCCCCAGCATTTT
J: TRBJ2-5; size: -; D: -; V: TRBV7-3; CDR3: CASSTLGGPLETQYF; DNA: TGTGCCAGCAGCACTCTGGGGGGGCCGTTGGAGACCCAGTACTTC
J: TRBJ2-3; size: -; D: -; V: TRBV5-1; CDR3: CASNTYGLNTDTQYF; DNA: TGCGCCAGCAACACCTACGGACTTAACACAGATACGCAGTATTTT
J: TRBJ2-7; size: few; D: -; V: TRBV7-2; CDR3: CASSLTQGLGSYEQYF; DNA: TGTGCCAGCAGCTTAACGCAGGGGTTAGGATCCTACGAGCAGTACTTC
J: TRBJ2-7; size: -; D: -; V: TRBV20-1; CDR3: CSASQGSNSYEQYF; DNA: TGCAGTGCATCCCAGGGTTCCAACTCCTACGAGCAGTACTTC
J: TRBJ1-4; size: -; D: TRBD1; V: TRBV5-6; CDR3: CASIAQGAATNEKLFF; DNA: TGTGCCAGCATCGCACAGGGGGCGGCAACTAATGAAAAACTGTTTTTT
J: TRBJ2-3; size: -; D: -; V: TRBV7-9; CDR3: CASSSATGGGPTDTQYF; DNA: TGTGCCAGTAGCTCGGCGACAGGTGGGGGCCCCACAGATACGCAGTATTTT
J: TRBJ2-3; size: -; D: -; V: TRBV9; CDR3: CASSVPNADTQYF; DNA: TGTGCCAGCAGCGTACCTAACGCAGATACGCAGTATTTT
J: TRBJ2-3; size: few; D: TRBD2; V: TRBV28; CDR3: CASSLGGVPGDTQYF; DNA: TGTGCCAGCAGTCTGGGGGGGGTCCCGGGAGATACGCAGTATTTT
J: TRBJ2-7; size: -; D: -; V: TRBV15; CDR3: CATSSYPTGLNYEQYF; DNA: TGTGCCACCAGCAGTTACCCCACAGGCCTGAACTACGAGCAGTACTTC
J: TRBJ1-5; size: -; D: -; V: TRBV7-2; CDR3: CASSLGISLVQPQHF; DNA: TGTGCCAGCAGCTTAGGAATATCGCTGGTTCAGCCCCAGCATTTT
J: TRBJ2-3; size: -; D: TRBD1; V: TRBV7-7; CDR3: CASSQTSASGGVGDTQYF; DNA: TGTGCTAGCAGCCAGACCTCAGCCTCAGGGGGCGTTGGAGATACGCAGTATTTT
J: TRBJ2-3; size: -; D: TRBD2; V: TRBV20-1; CDR3: CSARSSRGFGTDTQYF; DNA: TGCAGTGCTAGAAGTTCGCGGGGGTTCGGCACAGATACGCAGTATTTT
J: TRBJ2-1; size: -; D: TRBD1; V: TRBV7-9; CDR3: CASSLETGVNEQFF; DNA: TGTGCCAGCAGCTTGGAAACAGGGGTGAATGAGCAGTTCTTC
J: TRBJ2-1; size: -; D: TRBD2; V: TRBV6-6; CDR3: CASSFQASGGLNEQFF; DNA: TGTGCCAGCAGTTTCCAGGCTAGCGGGGGTCTGAATGAGCAGTTCTTC
J: TRBJ1-2; size: -; D: -; V: TRBV4-3; CDR3: CASSQDRRGAHGYTF; DNA: TGCGCCAGCAGCCAAGATCGGCGGGGCGCCCATGGCTACACCTTC
J: TRBJ2-1; size: -; D: TRBD2; V: TRBV6-1; CDR3: CASSEAGLAAYNEQFF; DNA: TGTGCCAGCAGTGAAGCCGGACTAGCGGCTTACAATGAGCAGTTCTTC
J: TRBJ2-1; size: -; D: TRBD2; V: TRBV6-6; CDR3: CASSYPSGGANEQFF; DNA: TGTGCCAGCAGTTACCCTAGCGGGGGGGCGAATGAGCAGTTCTTC
J: TRBJ2-3; size: -; D: TRBD2; V: TRBV7-2; CDR3: CASSLLPGGAGGTDTQYF; DNA: TGTGCCAGCAGCTTATTGCCCGGGGGGGCGGGAGGCACAGATACGCAGTATTTT
J: TRBJ1-2; size: -; D: -; V: TRBV6-2/TRBV6-3; CDR3: CASRMGNYGYTF; DNA: TGTGCCAGCAGGATGGGGAACTATGGCTACACCTTC
J: TRBJ1-6; size: -; D: -; V: TRBV6-6; CDR3: CASSYSGRSHVNSPLHF; DNA: TGTGCCAGCAGTTACTCCGGTCGAAGCCACGTTAATTCACCCCTCCACTTT
J: TRBJ2-3; size: -; D: -; V: TRBV7-6; CDR3: CASSSLGLITDTQYF; DNA: TGTGCCAGCAGTTCCCTAGGGTTGATAACAGATACGCAGTATTTT
J: TRBJ2-7; size: -; D: -; V: TRBV11-2; CDR3: CASSSDTFPYEQYF; DNA: TGTGCCAGCAGCTCAGACACGTTCCCCTACGAGCAGTACTTC